One sample yielded the 7 T cell receptor beta chains listed below, sequenced in a study of identical twins. A single record per CDR3 protein comes from TCRdb applying MiXCR to the 5' RACE reads. This table holds 1.5 million to 2 million distinct CDR3 sequences, roughly 35% found once. Sequencing used cord blood. The receptor set was obtained from a newborn girl in good health.

V gene TRBV5-1 combines with J gene TRBJ2-1, with D uncertain. This CDR3 is 15 amino acids long. With 3 bases removed from V and 9 bases from J, the gap between germline ends came to 19 bases. Germline CDR1 reads SGHRS; CDR2 reads YFSETQ. The CDR3 here is CASSYGPLGLPEQFF. The CDR3 DNA reads as TGCGCCAGCAGCTACGGCCCCTTGGGCCTCCCTGAGCAGTTCTTC.

The rearrangement links TRBV5-1 to TRBJ1-1; D may be TRBD1 (5 bases). Germline-derived CDR1 and CDR2 are SGHRS and YFSETQ. The CDR3 sequence is 17 residues long. V was trimmed by 4 bases and J by 0 bases, leaving 19 bases between them. CDR3 loop: CASSPHGGAPMNTEAFF. Written as DNA, the CDR3 is TGCGCCAGCAGCCCCCACGGGGGAGCGCCTATGAACACTGAAGCTTTCTTT.

The genes are TRBV29-1 and TRBJ2-1; 9 bases align to TRBD2. V was pared by 4 bases and J by 0 bases, with 4 bases of the junction left unmatched. This CDR3 is 15 amino acids long. Germline lookup yields CDR1 SQVTM and CDR2 ANQGSEA. This CDR3 reads CSVGISGSSYNEQFF. CDR3 DNA sequence: TGCAGCGTTGGGATTAGCGGGAGCTCCTACAATGAGCAGTTCTTC.

A single count supports this clonotype. The chain carries TRBV7-2 and TRBJ2-4; 8 bases fit TRBD2. The length of the CDR3 is 16 residues. The V gene end was trimmed by 0 bases and the J gene end by 6 bases; junction bases not matched to a gene: 7. Germline V gene data show CDR1 as SGHTA and CDR2 as FQGNSA. CDR3 loop: CASSLAAAGAGNIQYF. CDR3 nucleotide sequence: TGTGCCAGCAGCTTAGCTGCAGCGGGAGCCGGAAACATTCAGTACTTC.

V gene TRBV20-1 combines with J gene TRBJ1-5; D is ambiguous. V lost 1 base and J 3 bases, leaving 16 bases between the germline ends. The CDR3 consists of 16 residues. The germline V gene encodes CDR1 DFQATT and CDR2 SNEGSKA (reference sequence). Here the CDR3 DNA reads TGCAGTGCTAGAGTTCCCGGCAGGATGGCCAATCAGCCCCAGCATTTT. The encoded protein is CSARVPGRMANQPQHF.

CDR3 amino acids: CASGTHPTNEKLFF. Written as DNA, the CDR3 is TGTGCCAGCGGAACACACCCAACTAATGAAAAACTGTTTTTT. The J gene is TRBJ1-4, the V gene TRBV6-1; D not certain. Per the germline V gene, CDR1 is MNHNS and CDR2 is SASEGT. There are 14 residues in the CDR3. V lost 8 bases and J 0 bases, leaving 10 bases between the germline ends.

The chain uses TRBV7-6 and TRBJ2-4; 9 bases are a match to TRBD1. CDR1 is SGHVS, CDR2 FNYEAQ, per germline. V was clipped by 1 base and J by 1 base; unmatched bases: 8. The length of the CDR3 is 18 residues. The CDR3 coding sequence is TGTGCCAGCAGCTTAGAGGGGACAGGGCAAGGGGCCAAAAACATTCAGTACTTC. Amino acid sequence: CASSLEGTGQGAKNIQYF.